One and the same sample provided the 5 T cell receptor beta chains below, sequenced in a study of T cell clonality in common variable immunodeficiency. Clones were sequenced by immunoSEQ multiplex PCR, and TCRdb holds only the in-frame ones, with some missing. Listed for the sample are some 80,000 clones, none seen a single time. Specimen: peripheral blood mononuclear cells. Receptors originate from a person aged 18 to 70 in good health.

This clone was recorded a few times. The read is 3 residues too short to cover the CDR3 end, so that end is filled in from the germline J gene. The chain has TRBV11-2 and TRBJ1-2; 8 nucleotides align to TRBD1. Germline assignment: CDR1 SGHAT and CDR2 FQNNGV. The CDR3 is 11 residues long. CDR3 sequence: CASTGGGGYTF. CDR3 bases read: TGTGCCAGCACAGGGGGCGGGGGC.

In its sample, this clone was seen many times. The read ends 3 residues early relative to the CDR3; the germline J gene fills the gap. The chain couples TRBV5-1 to TRBJ2-7; possibly TRBD1 for D (5 bases). The CDR3 extends over 13 amino acids. The germline gives CDR1 SGHRS, CDR2 YFSETQ. V was pared by 9 bases and J by 6 bases, with 19 bases between. This chain's CDR3 is CATRAYPNAEQYF. The CDR3 bases that were read are TGCGCCACCAGGGCATATCCGAACGCCGAG. The whole variable domain, filled in from reference TRBV5-1 and TRBJ2-7, reads KAGVTQTPRYLIKTRGQQVTLSCSPISGHRSVSWYQQTPGQGLQFLFEYFSETQRNKGNFPGRFSGRQFSNSRSEMNVSTLELGDSALYLCATRAYPNAEQYFGPGTRLTVT.

This clone was seen ten or more times. The DNA read from the CDR3 is TGTGCCAGCAGCTTAGGGGACCTCAGGGGTGGC. It codes for CASSLGDLRGG. The whole CDR3 protein is CASSLGDLRGGYTF. The J gene is TRBJ1-2, the V gene TRBV7-9, with a tentative D call TRBD1 (6 bases). The read terminates 3 residues ahead of where the CDR3 ends, so the germline J gene completes it. The CDR3 spans 14 residues. V was pared by 1 base and J by 7 bases, with 13 bases between. Germline V gene lookup returns CDR1 SEHNR and CDR2 FQNEAQ (reference sequence).

This clone was seen at least ten times. The CDR3 goes on 3 residues after the read ends, and that part is filled in from the germline J gene. The chain joins TRBV13 to TRBJ2-7, with 10 bases lining up with TRBD2. This CDR3 comprises 15 residues. CDR1 is PRHDT, CDR2 FYEKMQ, per germline (reference sequence). V shed 5 bases, J shed 0 bases, and the junction held 4 bases outside the gene matches. The sequenced CDR3 bases are TGTGCCAGCAGCCGGACTAGCGGAATCTCCTACGAG. This codes for CASSRTSGISYE. The entire CDR3 protein reads CASSRTSGISYEQYF.

This clone has ten or more counts. The CDR3 extends 3 residues past the end of the read, so its final part is completed from the germline J gene. The rearrangement links TRBV13 to TRBJ2-2; D is uncertain. This CDR3 has 13 residues. Germline V gene data show CDR1 as PRHDT and CDR2 as FYEKMQ (reference sequence). Trimming stripped 5 bases from V and 6 bases from J, with 10 bases between. Partial CDR3 DNA: TGTGCCAGCAGCGCCGACTCGGCCGGGGAG. This codes for CASSADSAGE. The complete CDR3 protein is CASSADSAGELFF.